These 3 T cell receptor beta chains were all obtained from the same sample, sequenced in a study of cytomegalovirus exposure and HLA in healthy donors. Sequencing was performed with immunoSEQ multiplex PCR; in TCRdb, only in-frame clones are kept and a portion is missing. The top ten clones hold around 1.1% of a sample with about 220,000 clones, 90% to 95% of them seen once. Sequencing was performed on PBMCs. Every receptor here comes from a woman between 18 and 29 years old in good health and CMV-seronegative.

The chain joins TRBV19 to TRBJ2-5, with 9 positions matching TRBD1. The CDR3 contains 14 residues. With V trimmed by 6 bases and J by 4 bases, 6 bases remained unmatched. Germline CDR1 and CDR2: LNHDA and SQIVND (reference sequence). CDR3 amino acids: CASREQGARETQYF. The CDR3 DNA reads TGTGCCAGTAGAGAACAGGGGGCCCGAGAGACCCAGTACTTC. Drawing the rest from reference TRBV19 and TRBJ2-5, the complete variable domain is DGGITQSPKYLFRKEGQNVTLSCEQNLNHDAMYWYRQDPGQGLRLIYYSQIVNDFQKGDIAEGYSVSREKKESFPLTVTSAQKNPTAFYLCASREQGARETQYFGPGTRLLVL.

This chain uses TRBV19 with TRBJ2-6, with unresolved D. Germline CDR1 is LNHDA and CDR2 is SQIVND (reference sequence). V lost 7 bases to trimming and J lost 1 base, with 11 bases between them. The CDR3 spans 15 residues. Here the CDR3 reads CASIMQASGANVLTF. Here the CDR3 DNA reads TGTGCCAGTATTATGCAGGCTTCTGGGGCCAACGTCCTGACTTTC.

This clone was observed a single time. Other DNA sequences of this sample code for an identical CDR3. V and J are TRBV27 and TRBJ1-1; D gene ambiguous. The CDR3 runs to 12 residues. V lost 5 bases and J lost 1, with 5 bases in between. The germline V gene has CDR1 MNHEY and CDR2 SMNVEV (reference sequence). DNA of the CDR3: TGTGCCAGCAGTAACAGGAACACTGAAGCTTTCTTT. This gives the protein CASSNRNTEAFF.